This is a list of T cell receptor beta chains from one sample in a study of identical twins. Each CDR3 protein gets one entry after TCRdb re-called the 5' RACE reads with MiXCR. This table has hundreds of thousands of distinct CDR3 sequences, approximately 13% appearing once. These data were likewise used in another study, on yellow fever vaccine responses in identical twins.

Sequenced: PBMCs. These receptors came from a woman aged 18 to 35 in good health. Both conserved end residues are part of each CDR3. D genes are given only for firm matches. Rows may omit the clone size; those that give it use once, few, many or a size class.

CDR3nt | CDR3aa | j_gene | v_gene | d_gene | abundance
TGTGCCAGCTCACCATCGACAGGGAAGGCCAATGAGCAGTTCTTC | CASSPSTGKANEQFF | TRBJ2-1 | TRBV18 | TRBD1 | .
TGTGCCAGCAGCCGCGGTCGGACCGGCACAGATACGCAGTATTTT | CASSRGRTGTDTQYF | TRBJ2-3 | TRBV28 | . | few
TGTGCCAGCAGCCAGGGACAGGGGAAAGAGACCCAGTACTTC | CASSQGQGKETQYF | TRBJ2-5 | TRBV4-1 | TRBD1 | many
TGTGCCAGCAGCACCCACTGGACAGGGGGCACTGAAGCTTTCTTT | CASSTHWTGGTEAFF | TRBJ1-1 | TRBV9 | TRBD1 | .
TGTGCCATCGCGACTAGAGAGACCCAGTACTTC | CAIATRETQYF | TRBJ2-5 | TRBV10-3 | . | .
TGTGCCAGCAGTACCGGACAGGTTTTCACTGAGCAGTTCTTC | CASSTGQVFTEQFF | TRBJ2-1 | TRBV12-3/TRBV12-4 | TRBD1 | .
TGTGCCAGCAGCCCTACCGACAGGATGAGGGAGACCCAGTACTTC | CASSPTDRMRETQYF | TRBJ2-5 | TRBV7-9 | . | few
TGCAGTGCTCTTCAAAGCGGGTTGTACAATGAGCAGTTCTTC | CSALQSGLYNEQFF | TRBJ2-1 | TRBV20-1 | . | few
TGTGCCAGCAGCACTTCCTTAGCCGCTGAGCAGTTCTTC | CASSTSLAAEQFF | TRBJ2-1 | TRBV7-6 | . | once
TGTGCCAGCAGTACCCAGGGACGTAACAATGAGCAGTTCTTC | CASSTQGRNNEQFF | TRBJ2-1 | TRBV12-3/TRBV12-4 | . | .
TGCGCCAGCAGTCCGCCCAGAGCGGGCAATGAGCAGTTCTTC | CASSPPRAGNEQFF | TRBJ2-1 | TRBV5-1 | . | many
TGTGCCAGCAGCGGACATTGGGGGATCAGGTCCTACGAGCAGTACTTC | CASSGHWGIRSYEQYF | TRBJ2-7 | TRBV5-6 | . | .
TGCAGTGCCGGGGCGGGGTTTTCGTACGAGCAGTACTTC | CSAGAGFSYEQYF | TRBJ2-7 | TRBV20-1 | . | .
TGCGCCAGCAGCTCGGGACTAGCGGGGAGGAGAGATACGCAGTATTTT | CASSSGLAGRRDTQYF | TRBJ2-3 | TRBV5-1 | TRBD2 | few
TGCAGCGTTGATCAACACGTCACCGGGGAGCTGTTTTTT | CSVDQHVTGELFF | TRBJ2-2 | TRBV29-1 | . | many
TGTGCCAGCAGCTTGAGGTCTAGCGGGAGGGGTGAGCAGTTCTTC | CASSLRSSGRGEQFF | TRBJ2-1 | TRBV5-6 | TRBD2 | .
TGTGCCACCGGTGGGCTAACAGGCACAGATACGCAGTATTTT | CATGGLTGTDTQYF | TRBJ2-3 | TRBV24-1 | . | few
TGCAGTGCTATGGCAGGGGCTAGCAATCAGCCCCAGCATTTT | CSAMAGASNQPQHF | TRBJ1-5 | TRBV20-1 | . | .
TGCGCCAGCAGCCAAAAGCCGACTGGGTGGCTAGCGGGAGTGGATGAGCAGTTCTTC | CASSQKPTGWLAGVDEQFF | TRBJ2-1 | TRBV4-1 | TRBD2 | few
TGTGCCAGCAGTTCCCCGGACAGGGGGCGCTTCAAAAACATTCAGTACTTC | CASSSPDRGRFKNIQYF | TRBJ2-4 | TRBV12-3/TRBV12-4 | TRBD1 | many
TGCGCCAGCACCCGAGGGACGATCGACAATGAGCAGTTCTTC | CASTRGTIDNEQFF | TRBJ2-1 | TRBV5-1 | . | .
TGTGCCAGCAGTGGAGATTCATCTAGCACAGATACGCAGTATTTT | CASSGDSSSTDTQYF | TRBJ2-3 | TRBV28 | . | .
TGTGCCAGCAGCTTACGGGAGGAGGGCAATGAGCAGTTCTTC | CASSLREEGNEQFF | TRBJ2-1 | TRBV11-2 | TRBD2 | many
TGTGCCAGTAGTATTGGGGGGAGTAAAAACATTCAGTACTTC | CASSIGGSKNIQYF | TRBJ2-4 | TRBV19 | . | few
TGTGCCAGCAGCCAAGATGTCGGAACGGGAGGCCCCGGGGAGCTGTTTTTT | CASSQDVGTGGPGELFF | TRBJ2-2 | TRBV4-2 | TRBD2 | few
TGTGCCAGCAGCGTAGTTGGTAGCGTGGTCTACAATGAGCAGTTCTTC | CASSVVGSVVYNEQFF | TRBJ2-1 | TRBV9 | . | .
TGTGCCAGCAGCCGGGCAAATAGCAATCAGCCCCAGCATTTT | CASSRANSNQPQHF | TRBJ1-5 | TRBV3-1 | . | few
TGTGCCAGTATGACAGGCCCCCAAGAGACCCAGTACTTC | CASMTGPQETQYF | TRBJ2-5 | TRBV5-5 | . | .
TGTGCCAGCAGCCAAGATCAGGGTCTTCGGGGCGCCTATGGCTACACCTTC | CASSQDQGLRGAYGYTF | TRBJ1-2 | TRBV4-2 | . | few
TGTGCCAGCAGCGCAGGACCAAATGGCTACACCTTC | CASSAGPNGYTF | TRBJ1-2 | TRBV6-1 | . | .
TGTGCCAGCAGTTACTCCGCCGGAACCACTGAAGCTTTCTTT | CASSYSAGTTEAFF | TRBJ1-1 | TRBV6-5 | . | few
TGCAGTGCTGCAAAAGGGGACCTCACAGATACGCAGTATTTT | CSAAKGDLTDTQYF | TRBJ2-3 | TRBV20-1 | . | .
TGCGCCAGCAGCTTGGCCTCTGGCGGGAGGGGGAATGAGCAGTTCTTC | CASSLASGGRGNEQFF | TRBJ2-1 | TRBV5-1 | TRBD2 | .
TGCAGTGCTAGAGACCAAACAGGGAAACAGCCCCAGCATTTT | CSARDQTGKQPQHF | TRBJ1-5 | TRBV20-1 | . | many
TGTGCCGTACAAGAAAACTATGGCTACACCTTC | CAVQENYGYTF | TRBJ1-2 | TRBV2 | . | .
TGTGCCAGTAGTATCCGTCGTGTGACAGGCAGAAGGGACACTGAAGCTTTCTTT | CASSIRRVTGRRDTEAFF | TRBJ1-1 | TRBV19 | . | .
TGTGCCAGCAGCTTTGACTGGCAGAGCTCTGGGGCCAACGTCCTGACTTTC | CASSFDWQSSGANVLTF | TRBJ2-6 | TRBV7-9 | . | .
TGCAGTGCTAGAAAGACTAGCGGGGGGCCGACGCAGTATTTT | CSARKTSGGPTQYF | TRBJ2-3 | TRBV20-1 | TRBD2 | .
TGTGCCAGCACCTTAAGCCCCGTGAACACTGAAGCTTTCTTT | CASTLSPVNTEAFF | TRBJ1-1 | TRBV6-1 | . | .
TGTGCCAGCAGTTACTCGGGGGGGGCCACAGATACGCAGTATTTT | CASSYSGGATDTQYF | TRBJ2-3 | TRBV6-5 | . | many
TGCGCCAGCAGCCAAGGTCAGGACCCTAACTATGGCTACACCTTC | CASSQGQDPNYGYTF | TRBJ1-2 | TRBV4-1 | . | few
TGTGCCAGCAGTGAATACTGGGACAGCGAGAACATTCAGTACTTC | CASSEYWDSENIQYF | TRBJ2-4 | TRBV25-1 | TRBD1 | few
TGCGCCAGCAGCCAAACAGGACAGGCGGAGACCCAGTACTTC | CASSQTGQAETQYF | TRBJ2-5 | TRBV4-1 | TRBD1 | many
TGTGCCACCCGAACAGATACGCAGTATTTT | CATRTDTQYF | TRBJ2-3 | TRBV28 | . | few
TGTGCCAGCAGTTTAGAGTCCGGACGGGATCAGCCCCAGCATTTT | CASSLESGRDQPQHF | TRBJ1-5 | TRBV12-3/TRBV12-4 | . | few
TGTGCCAGCAGCTTAAGGGGGGAGTTAGCGGGTCTCAGGGAGACCCAGTACTTC | CASSLRGELAGLRETQYF | TRBJ2-5 | TRBV7-8 | . | few
TGTGCCAGCAGTTCCCCCGTCGGGGCGGCCACGGGGGAGCAGTACTTC | CASSSPVGAATGEQYF | TRBJ2-7 | TRBV28 | . | few
TGTGCCAGCAGCCACGACAGGGGAGGGGCCGGGGAGCTGTTTTTT | CASSHDRGGAGELFF | TRBJ2-2 | TRBV6-1 | . | .